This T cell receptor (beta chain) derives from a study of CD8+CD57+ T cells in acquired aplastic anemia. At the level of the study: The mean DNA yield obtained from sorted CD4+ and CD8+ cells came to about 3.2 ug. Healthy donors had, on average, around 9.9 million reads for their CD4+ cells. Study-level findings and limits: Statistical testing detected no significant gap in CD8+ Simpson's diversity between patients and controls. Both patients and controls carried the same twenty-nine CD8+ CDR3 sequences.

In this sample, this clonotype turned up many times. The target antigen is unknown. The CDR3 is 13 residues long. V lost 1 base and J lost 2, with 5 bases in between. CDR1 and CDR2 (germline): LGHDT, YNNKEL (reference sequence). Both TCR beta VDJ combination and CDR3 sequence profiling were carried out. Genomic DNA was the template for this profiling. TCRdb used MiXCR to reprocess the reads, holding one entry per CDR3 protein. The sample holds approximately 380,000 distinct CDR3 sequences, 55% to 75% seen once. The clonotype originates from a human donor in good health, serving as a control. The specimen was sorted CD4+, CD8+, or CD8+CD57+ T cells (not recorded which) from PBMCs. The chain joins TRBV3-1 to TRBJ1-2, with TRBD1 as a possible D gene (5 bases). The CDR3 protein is CASSQAGNYGYTF. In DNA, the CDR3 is TGTGCCAGCAGCCAAGCAGGGAACTATGGCTACACCTTC.